This T cell receptor (beta chain) is drawn from a study of CD8 T cells in Susac syndrome. CDR3 length equals 16 residues. V lost 0 bases and J 8 bases, leaving 18 bases between the germline ends. CDR1 and CDR2 from the germline V gene are SGDLS and YYNGEE. Random hexamers were used to reverse transcribe about 0.45 to 1 ug of RNA. The amplification used immunoSEQ multiplex PCR on TCR beta CDR3; it spanned 54 Vbeta and 13 Jbeta. TCRdb passed the immunoSEQ multiplex PCR reads through MiXCR, listing each CDR3 protein once. Of 300,000 to 350,000 distinct CDR3 sequences in the sample, about 90% are singletons; the top ten hold about 0.063%. TCR beta sequencing covered blood CD8+ and CD4+ T cells. The patients serving as multiple sclerosis controls were treatment-naive. They had stable or active relapsing-remitting disease and fulfilled revised McDonald criteria.

The chain is built from TRBV9 and TRBJ2-1; D possibly corresponds to TRBD1 (6 bases). The sequence derives from a human donor with multiple sclerosis. The specimen sequenced was CD4+ T cells from PBMCs. CDR3 bases: TGTGCCAGCAGCGTAGCTTGGGGGCCAGGGTGGGATGAGCAGTTCTTC. Residues: CASSVAWGPGWDEQFF.